This T cell receptor beta chain was sequenced in a study of OX40 agonist ivuxolimab in advanced cancers. Repertoires were generated with immunoSEQ multiplex PCR, while TCRdb's copy carries only in-frame clones and drops some. The table shows approximately 74,000 clones, with about nine tenths occurring only once. Trimming left V 4 bases short and J 1 base short, with 13 bases between. Per germline, CDR1 SGHDN and CDR2 FVKESK. This CDR3 is 16 amino acids long. This clone was seen just once. The chain couples TRBV14 to TRBJ2-2; the D gene is possibly TRBD1 (7 bases). The sequence derives from an adult with an advanced solid tumor such as melanoma, head and neck, liver or kidney cancer. The sequenced sample was CD4+ or CD8+ T cells sorted from blood, obtained in a trial of the OX40 agonist ivuxolimab. The CDR3 nucleotides are TGTGCCAGCAGCCCAGGGGGGCAGGGGAACACCGGGGAGCTGTTTTTT. As protein: CASSPGGQGNTGELFF.